Each of the 15 T cell receptor beta chains below was sequenced from the same sample in a study of shared clonotypes between healthy human individuals. The method was immunoSEQ multiplex PCR; TCRdb's version includes in-frame clones alone and lacks a portion of them. The sample contains around 1.1 million clones, around 78% of which appear only once. Sequencing was done on a sample of memory CD4+ T cells from PBMCs. The subset denotes: CD45RA-negative fraction. The receptors shown here come from a man younger than 35 in good health. Some clones in this sample may be carry-over from other donors' samples.

The genes are TRBV6-1 and TRBJ1-2; D call uncertain. CDR1 MNHNS and CDR2 SASEGT come from the germline V gene. The CDR3 totals 14 residues. Trimming left V 0 bases short and J 2 bases short, with 7 bases between. CDR3 in DNA: TGTGCCAGCAGTGAAGCCGGATGGAACTATGGCTACACCTTC. Its protein is CASSEAGWNYGYTF.

This chain connects TRBV9 to TRBJ2-5, with no clear D. The CDR3 consists of 11 residues. V was pared by 10 bases and J by 5 bases, with 12 bases between. Germline V gene sequence: CDR1 SGDLS, CDR2 YYNGEE. CDR3 DNA: TGTGCCTCCGGGCCTCGGGAGACCCAGTACTTC. It is translated as CASGPRETQYF.

This clone occurred a few times. This chain connects TRBV5-1 to TRBJ1-2, with D possibly TRBD1 on 6 matching bases. V was trimmed by 4 bases and J by 7 bases, leaving 11 bases between them. CDR3 length: 12 residues. CDR1 SGHRS and CDR2 YFSETQ come from the germline V gene. The CDR3 nucleotides are TGCGCCAGCAGCCCCACAGGGTTTGGCTACACCTTC. It yields the protein CASSPTGFGYTF.

This chain joins TRBV4-3 and TRBJ2-7; 8 bases line up with TRBD1. Germline-derived CDR1 and CDR2 are LGHNA and YSLEER. This CDR3 region has 15 residues. Trimming removed 0 bases from V and 3 bases from J; junction bases left unmatched: 4. The DNA of the CDR3 is TGCGCCAGCAGCCAAGATTGGGGACAGGACTACGAGCAGTACTTC. Translating it yields CASSQDWGQDYEQYF.

About this clone: The germline gene is not matched at one end of the junction; a read error may be the cause. The sample has other DNA sequences that encode this CDR3 too. The chain couples TRBV2 to TRBJ2-3; 9 nucleotides match TRBD1. The CDR3 has 15 residues. Germline CDR1 is SNHLY and CDR2 is FYNNEI. The CDR3: CASRDRGAFSNTQYF. CDR3 sequence (DNA): TGTGCCAGCAGGGACAGGGGCGCCTTTAGCAATACGCAGTATTTC.

The chain uses TRBV7-9 and TRBJ2-7; D gene ambiguous. The germline V gene has CDR1 SEHNR and CDR2 FQNEAQ (reference sequence). V shed 3 bases and J shed 2 bases, with 8 bases lying between them. There are 13 residues in the CDR3. The chain's CDR3 is CASSLSQTYEQYF. The CDR3 DNA reads TGTGCCAGCAGCTTGAGCCAGACCTACGAGCAGTACTTC. Using reference TRBV7-9 and TRBJ2-7 for the parts outside the CDR3, the full variable domain is DTGVSQNPRHKITKRGQNVTFRCDPISEHNRLYWYRQTLGQGPEFLTYFQNEAQLEKSRLLSDRFSAERPKGSFSTLEIQRTEQGDSAMYLCASSLSQTYEQYFGPGTRLTVT.

The gene calls are TRBV6-5 and TRBJ2-2; a weak D match, TRBD2 (6 bases). The CDR3 is 16 residues long. Per germline, CDR1 MNHEY and CDR2 SVGAGI. Trimming removed 3 bases from V and 6 bases from J, with 17 bases in between. The CDR3 protein is CASSYRHGGLAGELFF. The DNA for the CDR3 is TGTGCCAGCAGTTATCGCCACGGGGGATTGGCCGGGGAGCTGTTTTTT.

The chain is built from TRBV2 and TRBJ1-1; the D is unclear. The CDR3 covers 14 residues. CDR1 is SNHLY and CDR2 is FYNNEI in the germline V gene. Deletions cut 0 bases from V and 9 bases from J, with 14 bases between. The CDR3 spells CASSEAATLRQAFF. In nucleotides, the CDR3 is TGTGCCAGCAGTGAAGCTGCGACTCTACGGCAAGCTTTCTTT. Full variable domain (outside the CDR3, taken from reference TRBV2 and TRBJ1-1): EPEVTQTPSHQVTQMGQEVILRCVPISNHLYFYWYRQILGQKVEFLVSFYNNEISEKSEIFDDQFSVERPDGSNFTLKIRSTKLEDSAMYFCASSEAATLRQAFFGQGTRLTVV.

J is TRBJ1-3 and V is TRBV28; D gene uncertain. V lost 6 bases to trimming and J lost 0 bases, with 9 bases between them. There are 14 residues in the CDR3. Germline lookup yields CDR1 MDHEN and CDR2 SYDVKM. The CDR3 nucleotides are TGTGCCAGCAGGCCGGGAGTCTCTGGAAACACCATATATTTT. Its protein is CASRPGVSGNTIYF.

The V and J genes are TRBV5-6 and TRBJ1-5; the D is unclear. V gave up 4 bases and J gave up 5 bases, with 13 bases separating them. Per the germline V gene, CDR1 is SGHDT and CDR2 is YYEEEE. This CDR3 is 14 amino acids long. The CDR3 DNA sequence: TGTGCCAGCAGCGGCGGAATGACTTATCAGCCCCAGCATTTT. Protein: CASSGGMTYQPQHF.

This chain uses TRBV4-2 with TRBJ1-5; D call uncertain. Between the trimmed V and J ends, which lost 0 bases and 5 bases, there was a span of 14 bases. The CDR3 length is 16 residues. Germline assignment: CDR1 LGHNA and CDR2 YNFKEQ. The chain's CDR3 is CASSQDSRTSYQPQHF. DNA for the CDR3: TGTGCCAGCAGCCAAGATTCGCGCACAAGCTATCAGCCCCAGCATTTT.

CDR3 bases: TGTGCCAGCACCAACGAAAAGAGGGGGCGCACAGATACGCAGTATTTT. This gives the protein CASTNEKRGRTDTQYF. The chain joins TRBV5-4 to TRBJ2-3; 7 nucleotides line up with TRBD1. The V gene end was trimmed by 6 bases and the J gene end by 1 base; junction bases not matched to a gene: 11. Germline lookup yields CDR1 SGHNT and CDR2 YYREEE (reference sequence). This CDR3 contains 16 residues.

This rearrangement joins TRBV5-1 to TRBJ2-2; 8 bases agree with TRBD1. Germline CDR1 is SGHRS and CDR2 is YFSETQ. There are 15 residues in the CDR3. The V and J ends lost 2 bases and 6 bases, in that order; junction bases with no gene match: 6. CDR3 sequence: CASSLGQGWSGELFF. CDR3 nucleotide sequence: TGCGCCAGCAGCTTAGGACAGGGTTGGTCCGGGGAGCTGTTTTTT.

The chain employs TRBV7-2 and TRBJ1-1; tentatively, D is TRBD1 (5 bases). This CDR3 has 15 residues. Germline V gene sequence: CDR1 SGHTA, CDR2 FQGNSA. V was cut by 0 bases and J by 6 bases, with 14 bases left in between. The CDR3 DNA follows: TGTGCCAGCAGCTTAGCTTCGCAGGGTCGGGCTGAAGCTTTCTTT. It translates to CASSLASQGRAEAFF.

The chain links TRBV5-1 to TRBJ2-6; D remains ambiguous. This CDR3 spans 15 amino acids. Germline V gene sequence: CDR1 SGHRS, CDR2 YFSETQ. The V and J ends lost 2 bases and 0 bases respectively, with 6 bases between them. The CDR3 reads CASSFDISGANVLTF. DNA of the CDR3: TGCGCCAGCAGCTTTGACATCTCTGGGGCCAACGTCCTGACTTTC.